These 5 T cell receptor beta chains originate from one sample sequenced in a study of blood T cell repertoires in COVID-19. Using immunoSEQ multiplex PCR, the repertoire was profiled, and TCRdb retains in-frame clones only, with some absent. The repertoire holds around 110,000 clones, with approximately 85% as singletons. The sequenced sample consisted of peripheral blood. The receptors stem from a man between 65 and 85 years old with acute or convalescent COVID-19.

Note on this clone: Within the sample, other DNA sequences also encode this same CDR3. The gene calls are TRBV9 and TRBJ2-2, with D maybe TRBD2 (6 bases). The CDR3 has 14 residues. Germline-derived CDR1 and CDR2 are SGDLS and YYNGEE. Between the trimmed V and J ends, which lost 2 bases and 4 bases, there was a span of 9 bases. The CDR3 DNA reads TGTGCCAGCAGCGTCGGGGGAGGCACCGGGGAGCTGTTTTTT. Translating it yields CASSVGGGTGELFF.

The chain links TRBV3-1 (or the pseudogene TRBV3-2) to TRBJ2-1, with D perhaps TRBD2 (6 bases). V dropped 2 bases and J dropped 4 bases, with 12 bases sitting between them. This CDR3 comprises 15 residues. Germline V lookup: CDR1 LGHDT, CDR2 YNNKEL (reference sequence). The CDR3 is CASSQWDSRYNEQFF. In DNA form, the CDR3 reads TGTGCCAGCAGCCAATGGGACTCGAGATACAATGAGCAGTTCTTC.

The CDR3 spells CASSTRGGSGQPQHF. DNA of the CDR3: TGTGCCAGTAGTACCCGGGGGGGGTCAGGACAGCCCCAGCATTTT. The V call is TRBV19, the J call TRBJ1-5; the D gene is possibly TRBD1 (5 bases). The V gene lost 4 bases and the J gene lost 7 bases, with 17 bases spanning the gap. CDR1 LNHDA and CDR2 SQIVND come from the germline V gene (reference sequence). CDR3 size: 15 residues.

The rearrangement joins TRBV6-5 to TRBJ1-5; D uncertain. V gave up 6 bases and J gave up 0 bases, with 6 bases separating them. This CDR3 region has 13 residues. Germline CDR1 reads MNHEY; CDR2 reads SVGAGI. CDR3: CASRESSNQPQHF. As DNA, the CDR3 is TGTGCCAGCAGAGAGTCTAGCAATCAGCCCCAGCATTTT.

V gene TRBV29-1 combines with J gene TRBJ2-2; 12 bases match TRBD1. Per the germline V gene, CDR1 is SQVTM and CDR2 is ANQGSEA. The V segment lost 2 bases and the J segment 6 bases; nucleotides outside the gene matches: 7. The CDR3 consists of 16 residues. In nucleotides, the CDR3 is TGCAGCGTTGAACCCCGGGACAGGGGGCTGTCCGGGGAGCTGTTTTTT. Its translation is CSVEPRDRGLSGELFF.